Given below is one T cell receptor (beta chain) in context. The CDR3 covers 16 residues. V was clipped by 0 bases and J by 1 base; unmatched bases: 5. Per the germline V gene, CDR1 is MNHEY and CDR2 is SMNVEV (reference sequence). Original methodology: Using reference gene primer amplification, nucleated cell counts were estimated. The repertoire was sequenced with immunoSEQ multiplex PCR; TCRdb's copy has only in-frame clones and lacks some. V and J calls and clone size are those listed in that table; D and trimming were worked out from the DNA. This table holds about 170,000 clones, 92% found once. The sample comes from a study of blood T cell repertoires in COVID-19. Study-wide context: COVID-19 samples, acute and convalescent, were from the United States, Italy and Spain. From T cells, B-cell-depleted T cells, or PBMCs came the material, which was cDNA or gDNA.

Seattle participants joined during active infection and were tracked over time. The gene calls are TRBV27 and TRBJ2-7; TRBD1 matches 8 bases. The sequencing input was peripheral blood. The source is a man younger than 45 with COVID-19, enrolled during active disease. The CDR3, as DNA: TGTGCCAGCAGTTTATCTCTGGACAGGGTTTCCTACGAGCAGTACTTC. Translation gives CASSLSLDRVSYEQYF.